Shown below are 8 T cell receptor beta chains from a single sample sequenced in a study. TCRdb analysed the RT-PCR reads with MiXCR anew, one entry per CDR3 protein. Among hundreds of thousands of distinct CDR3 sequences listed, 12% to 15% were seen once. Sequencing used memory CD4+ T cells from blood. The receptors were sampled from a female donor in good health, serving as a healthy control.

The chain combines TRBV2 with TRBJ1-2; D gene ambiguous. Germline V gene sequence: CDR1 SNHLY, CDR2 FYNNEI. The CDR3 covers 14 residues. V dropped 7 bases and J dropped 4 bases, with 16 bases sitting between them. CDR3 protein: CASTRTGSTYGYTF. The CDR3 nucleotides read TGTGCCAGCACTCGAACCGGCAGCACCTATGGCTACACCTTC.

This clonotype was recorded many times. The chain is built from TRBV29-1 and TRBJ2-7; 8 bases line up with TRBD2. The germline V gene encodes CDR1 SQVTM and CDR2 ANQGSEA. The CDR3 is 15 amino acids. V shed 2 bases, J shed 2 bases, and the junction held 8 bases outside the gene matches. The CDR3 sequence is CSVERPTGGTYEQYF. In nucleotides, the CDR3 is TGCAGCGTTGAAAGGCCAACGGGAGGGACCTACGAGCAGTACTTC.

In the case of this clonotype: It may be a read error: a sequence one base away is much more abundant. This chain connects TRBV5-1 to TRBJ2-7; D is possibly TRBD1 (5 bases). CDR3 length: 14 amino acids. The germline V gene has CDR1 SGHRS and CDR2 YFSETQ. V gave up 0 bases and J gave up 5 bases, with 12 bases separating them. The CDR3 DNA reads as TGCGCCAGCAGCTTGGGACAGAGCGTCAACGAGCAGTACTTC. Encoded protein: CASSLGQSVNEQYF.

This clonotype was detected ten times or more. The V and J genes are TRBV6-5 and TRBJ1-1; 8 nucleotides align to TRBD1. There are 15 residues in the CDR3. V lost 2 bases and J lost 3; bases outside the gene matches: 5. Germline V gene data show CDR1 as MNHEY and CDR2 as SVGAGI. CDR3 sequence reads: CASSYGQGVDTEAFF. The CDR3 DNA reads TGTGCCAGCAGTTACGGACAGGGTGTTGACACTGAAGCTTTCTTT.

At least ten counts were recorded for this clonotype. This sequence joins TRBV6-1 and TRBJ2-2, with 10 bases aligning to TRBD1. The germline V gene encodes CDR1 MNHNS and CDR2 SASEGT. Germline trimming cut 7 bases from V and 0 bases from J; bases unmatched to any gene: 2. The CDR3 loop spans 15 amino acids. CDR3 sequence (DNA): TGTGCCAGCAATGGACAGGGGGCGAACACCGGGGAGCTGTTTTTT. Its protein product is CASNGQGANTGELFF.

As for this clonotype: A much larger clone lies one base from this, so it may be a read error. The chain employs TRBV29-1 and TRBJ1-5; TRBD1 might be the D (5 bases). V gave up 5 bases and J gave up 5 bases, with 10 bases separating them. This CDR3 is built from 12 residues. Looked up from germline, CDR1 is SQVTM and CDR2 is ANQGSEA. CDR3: CSVRDEDQPQHF. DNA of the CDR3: TGCAGCGTTAGGGACGAGGATCAGCCCCAGCATTTT.

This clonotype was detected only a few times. The CDR3 reads CATSDPGQGWNEQFF. The CDR3 bases are TGTGCCACCAGTGATCCCGGACAGGGGTGGAATGAGCAGTTCTTC. V gene TRBV24-1 combines with J gene TRBJ2-1; 9 nucleotides agree with TRBD1. The CDR3 spans 15 residues. The ends lost 3 bases at V and 7 bases at J; junction bases unmatched: 6. Germline V gene sequence: CDR1 KGHDR, CDR2 SFDVKD.

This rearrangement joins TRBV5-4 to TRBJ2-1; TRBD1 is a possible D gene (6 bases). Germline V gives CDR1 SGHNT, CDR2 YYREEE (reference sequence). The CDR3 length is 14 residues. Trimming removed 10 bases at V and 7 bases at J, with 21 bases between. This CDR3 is CAVSGTPTRNEQFF. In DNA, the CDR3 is TGTGCCGTCTCCGGGACACCAACGAGGAATGAGCAGTTCTTC.